This is a list of T cell receptor beta chains from one sample in a study of T-cell reconstitution after alpha-beta-depleted transplantation in children. A single record per CDR3 protein comes from TCRdb applying MiXCR to the PCR reads. This sample has tens of thousands of distinct CDR3 sequences, with roughly 4.4% found just once. Material: PBMCs, mostly from graft donor cells, obtained 180 days after TCRalphabeta/CD19-depleted stem cell transplant. All receptors derive from a boy in the first two years of life who had a stem cell transplant for acute myeloid leukemia, so the T cells may come from the graft donor. Each CDR3 is given with its conserved first and last residue. The order of the fields is J gene, V gene, D gene, clone size, CDR3 DNA, CDR3 protein. D genes are given only for firm matches. Rows give clone size only sometimes, using once, few, many, or a class for an expanded clone.

>TRBJ2-7|TRBV5-4|TRBD1|many
TGTGCCAGCAGCTTCCTACCGGGACAGGGGGACTCCTACGAGCAGTACTTC
CASSFLPGQGDSYEQYF
>TRBJ1-6|TRBV12-3/TRBV12-4|NA|many
TGTGCCAGCAGTCCCGCGAAGAATTCACCCCTCCACTTT
CASSPAKNSPLHF
>TRBJ2-3|TRBV12-3/TRBV12-4|TRBD2|many
TGTGCCAGCAGGCCCTCGGGGGGGGAAGGTACGCAGTATTTT
CASRPSGGEGTQYF
>TRBJ1-3|TRBV20-1|NA|few
TGCAGTGCTAAGGGACTGTTCTCTGGAAACACCATATATTTT
CSAKGLFSGNTIYF
>TRBJ2-3|TRBV5-1|TRBD2|many
TGCGCCAGCAGCCACCCCCCCTCTCGACTAGCGGGGACCACAGATACGCAGTATTTT
CASSHPPSRLAGTTDTQYF
>TRBJ1-1|TRBV12-3/TRBV12-4|TRBD1|many
TGTGCCAGCAGCCGAGGCCCGGGACAGGGGAACACTGAAGCTTTCTTT
CASSRGPGQGNTEAFF
>TRBJ1-1|TRBV20-1|NA|few
TGCAGTGCCAGACCGAAGAGGGCTGAAGCTTTCTTT
CSARPKRAEAFF
>TRBJ2-7|TRBV12-3/TRBV12-4|TRBD1|many
TGTGCCAGCAGTTCCCGGGACCCGGGACAGGGCTACGAGCAGTACTTC
CASSSRDPGQGYEQYF
>TRBJ2-3|TRBV7-2|TRBD1|many
TGTGCCAGCAGCCTGGCCGTCGGGACACACAGGGGGCGGGACACAGATACGCAGTATTTT
CASSLAVGTHRGRDTDTQYF
>TRBJ2-7|TRBV11-3|NA|many
TGTGCCAGCAGCCTGACCCAGGGCTTCCCCTACGAGCAGTACTTC
CASSLTQGFPYEQYF
>TRBJ2-7|TRBV4-2|TRBD2|many
TGTGCCAGCAGCCAAGTGGGGCTAGCGGGGGCTGCGAACGAGCAGTACTTC
CASSQVGLAGAANEQYF
>TRBJ2-3|TRBV24-1|NA|many
TGTGCCACCAGTGTAACAAGGAGCGAAGATACGCAGTATTTT
CATSVTRSEDTQYF
>TRBJ1-2|TRBV12-3/TRBV12-4|TRBD1|many
TGTGCCAGCAGCCAGGACAGGCCAACATATGGCTACACCTTC
CASSQDRPTYGYTF
>TRBJ2-1|TRBV6-2/TRBV6-3|TRBD1|many
TGTGCCAGCAGACCCCTGACAGGGTCTCACAATGAGCAGTTCTTC
CASRPLTGSHNEQFF
>TRBJ2-7|TRBV2|NA|many
TGTGCCAGCAGTGAATGGGCCAGGCGATCCTACGAGCAGTACTTC
CASSEWARRSYEQYF
>TRBJ2-1|TRBV11-2|NA|many
TGTGCCAGCAGCCCCTGGGCCCAGGAGCAGTTCTTC
CASSPWAQEQFF
>TRBJ2-5|TRBV18|NA|many
TGTGCCAGCTCACCCGTGGACGGGACCCAGTACTTC
CASSPVDGTQYF
>TRBJ2-5|TRBV15|NA|many
TGTGCCACCAGCAGAGAAAAGTCAACCGGGGAGACCCAGTACTTC
CATSREKSTGETQYF
>TRBJ1-2|TRBV4-2|TRBD1|many
TGTGCCAGCAGCCCTGACAGGGGGCTCTATGGCTACACCTTC
CASSPDRGLYGYTF
>TRBJ2-5|TRBV28|NA|many
TGTGCCAGCACGAACAGACAAGAGACCCAGTACTTC
CASTNRQETQYF
>TRBJ2-7|TRBV6-2/TRBV6-3|TRBD2|many
TGTGCCAGCAGAATGGGAATGGGAGCGGGGGTGAGCTCCTACGAGCAGTACTTC
CASRMGMGAGVSSYEQYF
>TRBJ2-5|TRBV30|NA|NA
TGTGCCTTTCGGGACCGCCGTGAAGAGACCCAGTACTTC
CAFRDRREETQYF
>TRBJ2-3|TRBV12-3/TRBV12-4|TRBD2|many
TGTGCCAGCAGCCCACTAGCGGGGGGGCCGGCAGATACGCAGTATTTT
CASSPLAGGPADTQYF
>TRBJ1-6|TRBV6-1|NA|many
TGTGCCACGCGGGAGATAATCGGATCACCCCTCCACTTT
CATREIIGSPLHF
>TRBJ1-2|TRBV11-2|TRBD1|many
TGTGCCAGCAGCTTCGCCGGACAGGGGATCTATGGCTACACCTTC
CASSFAGQGIYGYTF
>TRBJ2-5|TRBV16|TRBD1|many
TGTGCCAGCAGCCAGCTTCCGGACAGGGGTTTTGAAGAGACCCAGTACTTC
CASSQLPDRGFEETQYF
>TRBJ1-5|TRBV27|NA|NA
TGTACCTGCAGTTTATGGGATAATCAGCCCCAGCATTTT
CTCSLWDNQPQHF
>TRBJ1-1|TRBV10-2|TRBD1|many
TGCGCCAGCGAACCGGGACAGGGGGCGAAGGCTTTCTTT
CASEPGQGAKAFF
>TRBJ2-3|TRBV20-1|NA|many
TGCAGTGCTAAAGGGGAGCATACGCAGTATTTT
CSAKGEHTQYF
>TRBJ1-5|TRBV2|NA|NA
TGTGCCAGCAGTGTTTGGCAGGCTAAAAATCAGCCCCAGCATTTT
CASSVWQAKNQPQHF
>TRBJ2-3|TRBV6-5|TRBD1|many
TGTGCCAGCAGTTACTCGGGACAGGGCACAGATACGCAGTATTTT
CASSYSGQGTDTQYF
>TRBJ1-6|TRBV18|TRBD1|many
TGTGCCAGCTCTCCGGACAGGATCAATTCACCCCTCCACTTT
CASSPDRINSPLHF
>TRBJ2-1|TRBV12-3/TRBV12-4|TRBD2|many
TGTGCCAGCACTCCTCCGGGGGGGCTGGTCAATGAGCAGTTCTTC
CASTPPGGLVNEQFF
>TRBJ2-3|TRBV20-1|NA|many
TGCAGTGCGAAGGCAGATACGCAGTATTTT
CSAKADTQYF
>TRBJ1-4|TRBV28|NA|few
TGTGCCAGCAGTTTACTGGGGACGGAGAATGAAAAACTGTTTTTT
CASSLLGTENEKLFF
>TRBJ2-1|TRBV5-1|TRBD2|many
TGCGCCAGCAGCTTAGGGACTACGAGGGCCAGTGAGCAGTTCTTC
CASSLGTTRASEQFF
>TRBJ2-1|TRBV5-4|NA|NA
TGTGCCAGCAGCTCCGTGGAGTGGTACAATGAGCAGTTCTTC
CASSSVEWYNEQFF
>TRBJ1-2|TRBV12-3/TRBV12-4|TRBD1|many
TGTGCCAGCAGACCCGGACAGGGGGCTAGGGGCTACACCTTC
CASRPGQGARGYTF
>TRBJ1-1|TRBV6-2/TRBV6-3|NA|many
TGTGCCAGCAGTCCAAACAGGAACACTGAAGCTTTCTTT
CASSPNRNTEAFF
>TRBJ2-1|TRBV12-3/TRBV12-4|TRBD2|many
TGTGCCAGCAGTCCCTCGACTAGCGGGGCACGCATATACAATGAGCAGTTCTTC
CASSPSTSGARIYNEQFF
>TRBJ1-6|TRBV5-6|NA|many
TGTGCCAGCGCCGGGTTTGAGAATTCACCCCTCCACTTT
CASAGFENSPLHF
>TRBJ2-7|TRBV21-1|NA|many
TGTGCCAGGACTAGCGGGGGCCGCTACGAGCAGTACTTC
CARTSGGRYEQYF
>TRBJ1-1|TRBV5-8|NA|many
TGTGCCAGCAGCTTGGCCCCTTCAGGGAACACTGAAGCTTTCTTT
CASSLAPSGNTEAFF
>TRBJ2-2|TRBV28|NA|many
TGTGCCAGCAGTTTTATGGGGCCCTCGAACACCGGGGAGCTGTTTTTT
CASSFMGPSNTGELFF
>TRBJ1-2|TRBV25-1|NA|many
TGTGCCAGCTGGGACGGCTATGGCTACACCTTC
CASWDGYGYTF
>TRBJ1-5|TRBV20-1|NA|many
TGCAGTGCTAGTTCGGGGAATCAGCCCCAGCATTTT
CSASSGNQPQHF
>TRBJ2-5|TRBV6-2/TRBV6-3|TRBD1|NA
TGTGCCAGCGGACAGGCCGTTCAAGAGACCCAGTACTTC
CASGQAVQETQYF
>TRBJ1-5|TRBV18|TRBD1|many
TGTGCCAGCTCACTCGAAGGGACAGGGGCTTATAGCAATCAGCCCCAGCATTTT
CASSLEGTGAYSNQPQHF
>TRBJ1-3|TRBV7-6|NA|few
TGTGCCAGCAGCCAACATCCGGGACACAACTCTGGAAACACCATATATTTT
CASSQHPGHNSGNTIYF
>TRBJ2-1|TRBV5-1|TRBD1|many
TGCGCCAGCAGCTCACAGGGGGACCGGGAGCAGTTCTTC
CASSSQGDREQFF
>TRBJ2-3|TRBV4-3|NA|many
TGCGCCAGCAGCCTTGGACCAGATACGCAGTATTTT
CASSLGPDTQYF
>TRBJ1-1|TRBV12-3/TRBV12-4|NA|many
TGTGCCAGCAGTTTGAACAGGGACACTGAAGCTTTCTTT
CASSLNRDTEAFF
>TRBJ1-2|TRBV4-3|TRBD1|many
TGCGCCAGCAGCGCCCGGACAGGGGGCGCGCTCGATGGCTACACCTTC
CASSARTGGALDGYTF